This is a list of T cell receptor beta chains from one sample in a study of control samples from healthy donors and cancer patients. TCRdb's copy holds only in-frame clones and misses some; the assay was immunoSEQ multiplex PCR. The table includes fewer than 200,000 clones, roughly nine tenths detected once. Sequenced sample: blood. Source of these receptors: a man under 40 in good health. CDR3s include the opening cysteine and the closing phenylalanine or tryptophan. The order of the fields is clone size, J gene, V gene, D gene, CDR3 protein, CDR3 DNA. A D gene is named only where the DNA matches it firmly. Size is stated for part of the rows, as once, few or many counts, or as a class when the clone is expanded.

.	TRBJ2-1	TRBV27	.	CASSFSSADFSYNEQFF	TGTGCCAGCAGTTTTTCTAGCGCAGACTTTTCCTACAATGAGCAGTTCTTC
once	TRBJ2-7	TRBV28	TRBD1	CASSRPGQESYEQYF	TGTGCCAGCAGTCGGCCGGGACAGGAGTCCTACGAGCAGTACTTC
.	TRBJ2-2	TRBV5-1	.	CASSLGQPLELFF	TGCGCCAGCAGCTTGGGACAGCCTTTAGAGCTGTTTTTT
.	TRBJ2-3	TRBV25-1	TRBD1	CASRPTGGLYTDTQYF	TGTGCCAGCAGGCCGACAGGGGGCTTATACACAGATACGCAGTATTTT
.	TRBJ1-4	TRBV5-1	.	CASSLLGMGGEKLFF	TGCGCCAGCAGCTTGCTGGGGATGGGAGGGGAAAAACTGTTTTTT
.	TRBJ2-5	TRBV5-6	TRBD2	CASNPSGGIQETQYF	TGTGCCAGCAACCCTAGCGGGGGTATCCAAGAGACCCAGTACTTC
.	TRBJ1-6	TRBV7-9	TRBD1	CASSSGGDRGSPLHF	TGTGCCAGCAGCTCGGGAGGGGACAGGGGATCACCCCTCCACTTT
.	TRBJ2-7	TRBV27	.	CASSRRGGGSTYYEQYF	TGTGCCAGCAGTCGGAGAGGTGGGGGGTCCACTTACTACGAGCAGTACTTC
.	TRBJ1-2	TRBV9	.	CASSVGGGQGGYTF	TGTGCCAGCAGCGTAGGTGGGGGGCAAGGTGGCTACACCTTC
.	TRBJ2-2	TRBV7-2	.	CASSLSVSGELFF	TGTGCCAGCAGCTTATCGGTGTCCGGGGAGCTGTTTTTT
.	TRBJ1-1	TRBV10-3	.	CAIRGETEAFF	TGTGCCATCCGTGGCGAGACTGAAGCTTTCTTT
.	TRBJ2-3	TRBV6-1	TRBD2	CASSELGGSSTDTQYF	TGTGCCAGCAGTGAATTGGGGGGGTCTAGCACAGATACGCAGTATTTT
.	TRBJ2-7	TRBV9	.	CASSATGYEQYF	TGTGCCAGCAGCGCGACAGGCTACGAGCAGTACTTC
.	TRBJ1-4	TRBV9	.	CASSGGPSGFRSATNEKLFF	TGTGCCAGCAGCGGAGGCCCCTCCGGGTTCAGGTCCGCAACTAATGAAAAACTGTTTTTT
.	TRBJ2-2	TRBV18	.	CASSPPFNTGELFF	TGTGCCAGCTCACCACCTTTTAACACCGGGGAGCTGTTTTTT
.	TRBJ2-5	TRBV14	TRBD2	CASSPKGSGRGGRGQETQYF	TGTGCCAGCAGCCCTAAGGGGAGCGGGAGGGGGGGGCGCGGGCAAGAGACCCAGTACTTC
.	TRBJ2-7	TRBV28	.	CASSLGYEQYF	TGTGCCAGCAGTTTGGGGTACGAGCAGTACTTC
.	TRBJ1-4	TRBV11-2	.	CASSSSWGLGNEKLFF	TGTGCCAGCAGTTCCAGCTGGGGTCTTGGTAATGAAAAACTGTTTTTT
.	TRBJ1-6	TRBV4-1	.	CASSQGDYNSPLHF	TGCGCCAGCAGCCAAGGAGACTATAATTCACCCCTCCACTTT
.	TRBJ2-2	TRBV6-5	TRBD1	CASDRESHTGELFF	TGTGCCAGCGACAGGGAATCTCACACCGGGGAGCTGTTTTTT
.	TRBJ2-1	TRBV2	.	CASSEQTPFYNEQFF	TGTGCCAGCAGTGAACAGACCCCGTTTTACAATGAGCAGTTCTTC
few	TRBJ1-1	TRBV5-4	.	CASSSRLNTEAFF	TGTGCCAGCAGCTCAAGACTGAACACTGAAGCTTTCTTT
.	TRBJ2-2	TRBV5-1	TRBD1	CASSPGDRVDTGELFF	TGCGCCAGCAGCCCCGGGGACAGGGTCGACACCGGGGAGCTGTTTTTT
.	TRBJ2-4	TRBV5-4	.	CASSPPGEAKNIQYF	TGTGCCAGCAGCCCCCCGGGGGAAGCCAAAAACATTCAGTACTTC
.	TRBJ1-5	TRBV28	.	CASRDGSGPNQPQHF	TGTGCCAGCAGGGACGGGTCTGGCCCTAATCAGCCCCAGCATTTT
.	TRBJ1-1	TRBV5-5	.	CASSLRTNTEAFF	TGTGCCAGCAGCCTGAGGACCAACACTGAAGCTTTCTTT
.	TRBJ1-2	TRBV11-2	TRBD1	CASSSSGTGSNYGYTF	TGTGCCAGCAGCTCCTCCGGGACAGGGTCTAACTATGGCTACACCTTC
once	TRBJ1-5	TRBV6-5	.	CASRTNRGNQPQHF	TGTGCCAGCAGAACCAATCGTGGCAATCAGCCCCAGCATTTT
.	TRBJ1-2	TRBV5-4	.	CASSSLGTHYGYTF	TGTGCCAGCAGCTCCCTGGGGACACATTATGGCTACACCTTC
.	TRBJ1-6	TRBV6-1	TRBD1	CASSEPRSGTGNSPLHF	TGTGCCAGCAGTGAACCCAGAAGCGGGACAGGGAATTCACCCCTCCACTTT
.	TRBJ1-1	TRBV28	TRBD1	CASLTGSTEAFF	TGTGCCAGCTTGACAGGGAGTACTGAAGCTTTCTTT
.	TRBJ2-7	TRBV10-3	.	CAISDSAGLRDEQYF	TGTGCCATCAGTGATTCGGCGGGATTACGGGACGAGCAGTACTTC
.	TRBJ2-7	TRBV19	TRBD1	CASSISHRGPYEQYF	TGTGCCAGTAGTATATCCCACAGGGGCCCCTACGAGCAGTACTTC
.	TRBJ1-1	TRBV11-2	.	CASNPRVNTEAFF	TGTGCCAGCAACCCCCGGGTGAACACTGAAGCTTTCTTT
.	TRBJ1-5	TRBV18	.	CASSTLGENQPQHF	TGTGCCAGCTCAACCCTAGGGGAAAATCAGCCCCAGCATTTT